This T cell receptor beta chain emerged from a study of T cells in localized non-small cell lung cancer (dated by TCRdb to the early 2020s). General notes on the study: Comparing tumors with uninvolved tumor-adjacent lungs, the study looked at the T cell repertoires of approximately 250 patients with early-stage NSCLC. All 240 or so NSCLC patients in the cohort were treatment-naive and had localized lung tumors that were resected. The mean age of the NSCLC patients was 60 to 85 years, with 120 to 150 men and over 100 women. The investigation overall reported the following: Uninvolved tumor-adjacent lung showed the highest T cell clonality, higher than tumor, which suggests more focused antigenic responses in the uninvolved tumor-adjacent lung. A median of about 50 of the top 100 tumor clones turned up in the paired uninvolved adjacent lung, and approximately 30 of those clones also ranked among the top 100 of that same adjacent lung. Because the study design was exploratory, TCR variables were selected using unadjusted p-values without false-discovery rate correction. Because multi-region sequencing of the tumors was not done, intratumor heterogeneity could not be ruled out. Higher blood T cell density associated with longer overall survival, while higher adjacent-lung clonality associated with shorter survival.

TCR beta CDR3 regions were sequenced from DNA using the immunoSEQ Assay. In the authors' own workflow: To compute T cell density, TCR beta template counts were normalized to usable DNA, which was estimated by amplifying housekeeping genes. Using the preseqR package, richness was estimated by extrapolating to 120,000 templates for tissue samples and 400,000 templates for PBMC samples. Clonality was taken to be one minus Pielou's evenness. Tissue-enriched TCRs were identified through differential abundance testing performed on productive amino-acid clonotypes, with a minimum total count of 5 and an alpha of 0.1. The Jaccard Index and the Morisita Overlap Index were used to quantify repertoire overlap between compartments. GLIPH grouped TCR beta CDR3s together with public tetramer-defined viral CDR3s, and a viral motif had to include at least three viral sequences and show V-gene enrichment. TCRdb carries this immuneACCESS record with in-frame sequences only. Its versions omit some clonotypes, under half of them owing to an unresolved V gene in the studies checked, with the rest unexplained. From that table come the V and J calls and clone size; the DNA was used to work out D and trimming. The sample data list around 2,000 clones, and around 18% of these were observed just once. The ten largest clones capture about 12% of the sample.

Uninvolved adjacent lung was obtained at least 2 cm from the tumor margin, and the absence of atypia was confirmed by two independent pathologists. At diagnosis, peripheral blood, uninvolved tumor-adjacent lung and tumor were collected and were preserved as a mix of fresh-frozen and FFPE material. V loses 5 bases of germline sequence and J loses 6 bases, and the interval between the two ends is 14 bases. Taken from cysteine to phenylalanine, the CDR3 has 14 residues. Only the CDR3 portion is preserved as DNA: 42 bases, with reading frame beginning at the first base. The germline V gene yields WSHSY for CDR1 and SAAADI for CDR2. Worth noting for this clone: The clone's antigen remains unknown. Base qualities are not recorded, but no much larger clone differs from it by a single base.

The specimen comprised normal lung tissue next to the tumor, sampled before any cancer treatment. This clonotype was obtained from a male donor aged 60 or over with stage I non-small cell lung cancer. The chain links TRBV10-2 with TRBJ1-5; TRBD1 is a possible D gene, resting on 5 matching bases. The nucleotides read TGCGCCAGCAGTACGGGGGGGGATAGTCAGCCCCAGCATTTT. This sequence encodes CASSTGGDSQPQHF.